This T cell receptor beta chain was identified in a study of T cells in Graves' hyperthyroidism and ophthalmopathy. General study results and limits: Ophthalmopathy stood apart from stable hyperthyroidism in a 13 V-J model.

RNA transcripts served as the template for amplifying TCR beta CDR3 regions. TCR CDR3 regions were first amplified by RT-PCR with HTBI primers. MiXCR was run by TCRdb on the multiplex PCR reads, yielding one entry per CDR3 protein. The sample consists of about 610,000 distinct CDR3 sequences, roughly 16% of them appearing once. Regarding this clonotype: Its antigen is undetermined.

A roughly 9.7 ml volume of fresh peripheral blood provided the PBMCs. The CDR3 consists of 12 residues. Germline assignment: CDR1 LGHDT and CDR2 YNNKEL (reference sequence). The V end lost 1 base, the J end lost 8 bases, and 8 bases lay between the germline ends. This rearrangement joins TRBV3-1 to TRBJ1-2; the D is unclear. Sequencing used blood. The sequence came from a woman aged 40 to 55 with Graves' ophthalmopathy. The CDR3 region has the DNA TGTGCCAGCAGCCAAGCAGACCGGGGCTACACCTTC. It encodes CASSQADRGYTF.